These 3 T cell receptor beta chains were all obtained from the same sample, sequenced in a study of lymphopenia after photon versus proton radiotherapy. The assay was immunoSEQ multiplex PCR, and TCRdb's table has in-frame clones only and misses some. The sample lists around 31,000 clones; 75% to 90% were seen once. The sequenced sample was peripheral blood, obtained from a patient treated with proton-based radiotherapy. All receptors come from an older woman with pancreatic cancer. Some clones in this sample may be carry-over from other donors' samples.

The chain recombines TRBV7-2 with TRBJ2-7; D is ambiguous. Trimming stripped 1 base from V and 2 bases from J, with 15 bases between. Germline lookup yields CDR1 SGHTA and CDR2 FQGNSA. CDR3 length: 16 residues. The CDR3 spells CASSLGIQDRTYEQYF. CDR3 sequence (DNA): TGTGCCAGCAGCTTAGGAATCCAAGACCGGACCTACGAGCAGTACTTC.

The DNA for the CDR3 is TGTGCCAGTAGTCAGAGGGCTGATCAGCCCCAGCATTTT. Protein sequence: CASSQRADQPQHF. J is TRBJ1-5 and V is TRBV19; D not certain. Between the trimmed V and J ends, which lost 5 bases and 5 bases, there was a span of 10 bases. This CDR3 is 13 amino acids long. Germline V gives CDR1 LNHDA, CDR2 SQIVND (reference sequence).

The chain has TRBV6-5 and TRBJ2-3; possible D gene TRBD2, 5 bases. Trimming shortened V by 3 bases and J by 1 base, and 11 bases separated the two germline ends. The germline gives CDR1 MNHEY, CDR2 SVGAGI. There are 15 residues in the CDR3. CDR3 sequence reads: CASSYGAAGTDTQYF. CDR3 in DNA: TGTGCCAGCAGTTATGGAGCGGCAGGCACAGATACGCAGTATTTT.